These 8 T cell receptor beta chains originate from one sample sequenced in a study of post-analysis software for immune sequencing data. Study outcomes and limitations: A few TRBV segments (TRBV5-6, TRBV5-1 and TRBV20-1 among them) occurred more frequently in patients than in controls.

Which antigens these TCRs recognize remains unknown. Sequencing libraries made from TCR beta cDNA carried unique molecular identifiers. TCRdb itself ran the PCR reads through MiXCR, one entry per CDR3 protein. The sample holds about 800,000 distinct CDR3 sequences, about 27% seen once. The sample comprised blood. The receptors shown here come from a girl aged 10-17 years with multiple sclerosis.

This rearrangement joins TRBV5-6 to TRBJ2-5; 10 bases agree with TRBD1. V gave up 2 bases and J gave up 0 bases; unmatched junction bases: 10. Germline CDR1 is SGHDT and CDR2 is YYEEEE. The CDR3 covers 18 residues. The CDR3 coding sequence is TGTGCCAGCAGCTTCGCGAGGGTGGACAGGGGGTACCAAGAGACCCAGTACTTC. Translation: CASSFARVDRGYQETQYF.

The sample holds a few counts of this clonotype. V and J are TRBV6-5 and TRBJ2-5, with TRBD2 matching over 13 bases. Looked up from germline, CDR1 is MNHEY and CDR2 is SVGAGI. The ends lost 0 bases at V and 4 bases at J; junction bases unmatched: 2. There are 16 residues in the CDR3. The CDR3 DNA reads TGTGCCAGCAGTTACTCGAGACTAGCGGGAGGAGAGACCCAGTACTTC. Translation: CASSYSRLAGGETQYF.

This clonotype was detected a few times. The chain is built from TRBV5-1 and TRBJ2-5, with D perhaps matching TRBD1 (6 bases). The CDR3 consists of 16 residues. The germline CDR1 and CDR2 sequences are SGHRS and YFSETQ. The V and J ends lost 8 bases and 1 base respectively, with 21 bases between them. The CDR3: CASSAGFRDTQETQYF. CDR3 DNA sequence: TGCGCCAGTAGCGCCGGCTTTCGGGACACCCAAGAGACCCAGTACTTC. The full variable domain, rest sourced from reference TRBV5-1 and TRBJ2-5, is KAGVTQTPRYLIKTRGQQVTLSCSPISGHRSVSWYQQTPGQGLQFLFEYFSETQRNKGNFPGRFSGRQFSNSRSEMNVSTLELGDSALYLCASSAGFRDTQETQYFGPGTRLLVL.

The chain recombines TRBV27 with TRBJ2-3; unclear D gene. Trimming left V 3 bases short and J 4 bases short, with 11 bases between. The V gene's germline CDR1 is MNHEY and CDR2 SMNVEV (reference sequence). The CDR3 covers 14 residues. CDR3 DNA: TGTGCCAGCAGTTTTAGGCAATTTCCAGATACGCAGTATTTT. Translating gives CASSFRQFPDTQYF.

The rearrangement links TRBV2 to TRBJ1-2; 8 nucleotides align to TRBD1. V shed 6 bases, J shed 3 bases, and the junction held 6 bases outside the gene matches. Germline lookup yields CDR1 SNHLY and CDR2 FYNNEI. The CDR3 has 14 amino acids. The CDR3 here is CASSGQGQYYGYTF. CDR3 coding DNA: TGTGCCAGCAGCGGACAGGGACAATACTATGGCTACACCTTC.

This clonotype appeared a few times. The genes are TRBV27 and TRBJ1-1, with D unclear. Germline V gives CDR1 MNHEY, CDR2 SMNVEV (reference sequence). This CDR3 spans 11 amino acids. Trimming removed 7 bases at V and 7 bases at J, with 10 bases between. The CDR3 sequence: CASKRGFEAFF. In DNA, the CDR3 is TGTGCCAGCAAACGCGGGTTTGAAGCTTTCTTT.

This clonotype was detected many times. This chain links TRBV20-1 with TRBJ2-3; 8 bases line up with TRBD1. V lost 6 bases and J lost 4; bases outside the gene matches: 18. The germline V gene encodes CDR1 DFQATT and CDR2 SNEGSKA (reference sequence). The CDR3 is made up of 17 amino acids. The CDR3 sequence: CSASLGAGGSKADTQYF. The CDR3 DNA reads as TGCAGTGCATCTCTGGGAGCAGGGGGCTCGAAGGCAGATACGCAGTATTTT.

About this clonotype itself: This clone may be a read error of a much larger clone one base away. The chain carries TRBV3-1 and TRBJ1-6; possibly TRBD1 for D (5 bases). CDR3 size: 17 residues. Germline-derived CDR1 and CDR2 are LGHDT and YNNKEL (reference sequence). Trimming left V 4 bases short and J 7 bases short, with 20 bases between. The CDR3 loop reads CASSRDQGYAQNSPLHF. CDR3 DNA sequence: TGTGCCAGCAGCCGAGACCAGGGATACGCTCAAAATTCACCCCTCCACTTT.